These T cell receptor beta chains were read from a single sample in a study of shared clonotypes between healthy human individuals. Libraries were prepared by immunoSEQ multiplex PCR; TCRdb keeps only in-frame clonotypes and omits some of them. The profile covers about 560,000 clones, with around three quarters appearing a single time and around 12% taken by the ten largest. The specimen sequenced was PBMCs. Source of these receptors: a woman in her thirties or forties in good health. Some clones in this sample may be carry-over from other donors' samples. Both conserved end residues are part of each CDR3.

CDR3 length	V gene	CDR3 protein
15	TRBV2	CASSANRGPTYEQYF
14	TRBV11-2	CASSRDRATDTQYF
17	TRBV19	CASSIYGIRDWGTEAFF
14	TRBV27	CASSSSGTNEKLFF
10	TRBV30	CALGTFEQYF
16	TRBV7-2	CASSFTPTGSAGELFF
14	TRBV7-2	CASRRAASTDTQYF
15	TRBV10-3	CAISADNSFSYEQYF
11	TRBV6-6	CASSLLYEQYF
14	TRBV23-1	CASSHPDRYYEQYF
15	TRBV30	CVWNQRTRGPDTQYF
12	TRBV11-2	CASSPQRESAFF
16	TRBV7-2	CASSLRSGGSSYEQYF
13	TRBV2	CASSDRTGVGYTF